A single sample is the source of the 15 T cell receptor beta chains below, sequenced in a study of cytomegalovirus exposure and HLA in healthy donors. 60 Vbeta and 13 Jbeta primers were used in PCR. Clones were read by immunoSEQ multiplex PCR, and TCRdb kept only the in-frame ones, dropping some. The sample holds around 250,000 clones, around 90% seen once. The source material was PBMCs. These receptor sequences come from a girl aged 2-10 years in good health and CMV-seronegative.

As to this clone: At one end, the junction sequence differs from germline, possibly due to a read error. CDR3 coding DNA: TGTGCTAGCAGCTATACAGGAGACAACACTGAAGCTTTCTTT. Translated: CASSYTGDNTEAFF. J is TRBJ1-1 and V is TRBV7-7, with D possibly TRBD1 on 5 matching bases. Germline loops: CDR1 SSHAT, CDR2 FNYEAQ (reference sequence). CDR3 length: 14 amino acids.

The genes are TRBV9 and TRBJ2-1; tentatively, D is TRBD2 (6 bases). The CDR3 extends over 13 amino acids. Germline-derived CDR1 and CDR2 are SGDLS and YYNGEE. V dropped 3 bases and J dropped 2 bases, with 6 bases sitting between them. In DNA, the CDR3 is TGTGCCAGCAGCGGGGGGGCCTACAATGAGCAGTTCTTC. It yields the protein CASSGGAYNEQFF.

The chain uses TRBV4-2 and TRBJ2-1, with 10 bases identical to TRBD2. The CDR3 loop spans 16 amino acids. The V gene's germline CDR1 is LGHNA and CDR2 YNFKEQ. V was pared by 7 bases and J by 9 bases, with 15 bases of the junction left unmatched. In DNA form, the CDR3 reads TGTGCCAGCAAAGATAGCGGGGGGCAACAACAGAGTGAGCAGTTCTTC. It encodes CASKDSGGQQQSEQFF.

V usage is TRBV15 and J usage is TRBJ1-5; D is possibly TRBD1 (6 bases). V lost 0 bases, J lost 7 bases, and 13 bases lay in between. This CDR3 has 15 amino acids. CDR1 and CDR2 from the germline V gene are LNHNV and YYDKDF (reference sequence). DNA for the CDR3: TGTGCCACCAGCAGAGAACAGGGATATAGACAGCCCCAGCATTTT. Its translation is CATSREQGYRQPQHF. Together with reference TRBV15 and TRBJ1-5, the CDR3 gives the full variable domain: DAMVIQNPRYQVTQFGKPVTLSCSQTLNHNVMYWYQQKSSQAPKLLFHYYDKDFNNEADTPDNFQSRRPNTSFCFLDIRSPGLGDTAMYLCATSREQGYRQPQHFGDGTRLSIL.

The gene calls are TRBV27 and TRBJ2-5, with TRBD2 identical over 13 bases. V dropped 5 bases and J dropped 1; count of bases not matched to a gene: 7. This CDR3 is built from 17 residues. Germline CDR1 is MNHEY and CDR2 is SMNVEV (reference sequence). CDR3 in DNA: TGTGCCAGCAGTCTGTTCGGACTAGCGGGGGCCCAAGAGACCCAGTACTTC. Its protein product is CASSLFGLAGAQETQYF.

This clone was counted once. The J gene is TRBJ1-1, the V gene TRBV7-9, with 7 nucleotides matching TRBD1. CDR1 is SEHNR, CDR2 FQNEAQ, per germline (reference sequence). This CDR3 region has 17 residues. The V and J ends lost 4 bases and 1 base, in that order; junction bases with no gene match: 12. The CDR3 DNA reads TGTGCCAGCAGCTCCCAGGGCAGGGGGAGGAGGAACACTGAAGCTTTCTTT. This gives the protein CASSSQGRGRRNTEAFF.

The chain couples TRBV4-1 to TRBJ2-1; 8 positions agree with TRBD2. This CDR3 is built from 16 residues. The V gene end was trimmed by 3 bases and the J gene end by 4 bases; junction bases not matched to a gene: 8. Per the germline V gene, CDR1 is MGHRA and CDR2 is YSYEKL. The CDR3, as DNA: TGCGCCAGCAGCCAGGAGACTAGCGTATCTTACAATGAGCAGTTCTTC. Translated: CASSQETSVSYNEQFF.

J is TRBJ1-5 and V is TRBV30; D is uncertain. Germline lookup yields CDR1 GTSNPN and CDR2 SVGIG (reference sequence). CDR3 length: 13 amino acids. V was clipped by 0 bases and J by 6 bases, with 9 bases between them. The CDR3: CAWSVEVAQPQHF. Here the CDR3 DNA reads TGTGCCTGGAGTGTAGAGGTAGCTCAGCCCCAGCATTTT.

J is TRBJ1-2 and V is TRBV7-9, with TRBD1 as a possible D gene (5 bases). The V gene lost 3 bases and the J gene lost 4 bases, with 12 bases spanning the gap. The CDR3 totals 14 residues. In germline, CDR1 is SEHNR, CDR2 FQNEAQ (reference sequence). Here the CDR3 reads CASSLSGAGYGYTF. For the CDR3, the DNA is TGTGCCAGCAGCTTGTCTGGGGCTGGCTATGGCTACACCTTC.

The rearrangement uses TRBV2 and TRBJ1-3; weak D call: TRBD1 (6 bases). Trimming stripped 8 bases from V and 0 bases from J, with 11 bases between. Germline values: CDR1 SNHLY, CDR2 FYNNEI. CDR3 length: 14 amino acids. CDR3 sequence (DNA): TGTGCCAGCCGACAGGCGAGCTCTGGAAACACCATATATTTT. Translated: CASRQASSGNTIYF.

In this sample, this clone turned up a few times. The chain joins TRBV5-8 to TRBJ1-4; D call uncertain. CDR3 length: 17 residues. The V gene's germline CDR1 is SGHTS and CDR2 YDEGEE. V lost 4 bases to trimming and J lost 0 bases, with 16 bases between them. DNA for the CDR3: TGTGCCAGCAGCCGCAGCCTTGGGCAGGCAACTAATGAAAAACTGTTTTTT. Protein sequence: CASSRSLGQATNEKLFF.

The genes are TRBV5-1 and TRBJ2-7; maybe TRBD1 (5 bases). CDR3 size: 12 residues. The germline V gene has CDR1 SGHRS and CDR2 YFSETQ. Trimming pared 0 bases from V and 6 bases from J, leaving 7 bases between. In DNA, the CDR3 is TGCGCCAGCAGCTTGGAGGGGCGCGAGCAGTACTTC. It specifies CASSLEGREQYF.

The chain couples TRBV28 to TRBJ2-7; TRBD2 matches at 10 bases. Germline CDR1 reads MDHEN; CDR2 reads SYDVKM. V shed 2 bases and J 5 bases; nucleotides not matched to a gene: 12. The CDR3 covers 17 residues. The CDR3 reads CASSLTSGAPRQDEQYF. The CDR3, as DNA: TGTGCCAGCAGTTTAACTAGCGGGGCCCCGCGGCAGGACGAGCAGTACTTC.

V is TRBV6-4 and J is TRBJ2-3, with D perhaps matching TRBD2 (7 bases). This CDR3 comprises 15 residues. CDR1 is MRHNA and CDR2 is SNTAGT in the germline V gene. The V gene lost 3 bases and the J gene lost 4 bases, with 14 bases spanning the gap. The CDR3 coding sequence is TGTGCCAGCAGTGAAAGGGGGGGCTTCGCAGATACGCAGTATTTT. This encodes CASSERGGFADTQYF.

The chain uses TRBV7-6 and TRBJ1-1, with D unclear. Between the trimmed V and J ends, which lost 0 bases and 6 bases, there was a span of 14 bases. Per germline, CDR1 SGHVS and CDR2 FNYEAQ. The CDR3 has 15 amino acids. The CDR3 nucleotides read TGTGCCAGCAGCTTAGCAGGAGGGCAACTGGCTGAAGCTTTCTTT. It is translated as CASSLAGGQLAEAFF. Full variable domain (remainder filled in from reference TRBV7-6 and TRBJ1-1): GAGVSQSPRYKVTKRGQDVALRCDPISGHVSLYWYRQALGQGPEFLTYFNYEAQQDKSGLPNDRFSAERPEGSISTLTIQRTEQRDSAMYRCASSLAGGQLAEAFFGQGTRLTVV.